This T cell receptor (beta chain) was sequenced in a study of identical twins listed by TCRdb under 2016. For context, the study as a whole: To test whether fetal clonotypes persist, the study used deep sequencing on TCR alpha and beta repertoires from monozygotic twins, unrelated adults of various ages, and cord blood. To rule out contamination, the twin experiments were replicated at different times with different library preparation protocols.

General conclusions and limits of the study: A weaker excess of twin sharing was found in beta out-of-frame sequences because the signal-to-noise ratio was lowered by fewer shared sequences. Abundant cord blood beta clonotypes had fewer insertions, young adult naive repertoires showed a similar but weaker trend, and memory repertoires showed no such trend. Invariant T cells such as MAIT and iNKT could partly confound zero-insertion analyses, although diverse VJ usage argued against such confounding for most clonotypes. Because the same donors could not be followed over many years, the conclusions relied on cross-sectional statistical analysis. Compared with coincidental sharing between unrelated individuals, out-of-frame TCR alpha sequences shared between twins showed an excess of sequences with low generation probability. In monozygotic twins, recombination models systematically underestimated out-of-frame TCR alpha sharing, but the models matched the sharing seen between unrelated individuals.

The germline V end is reduced by 4 bases and the J end by 1 base; junction bases left unmatched: 4. CDR1 and CDR2 are read off the germline V gene (reference sequence) as DFQATT and SNEGSKA. Including cysteine and phenylalanine, the CDR3 has 14 amino acids. Here the CDR3 DNA is all that survives: 42 bases in frame from base 1. Library creation used 5' RACE. Sequencing took place on an Illumina HiSeq 2000. Template switching added a universal primer binding site, and the final cDNA carried a unique molecular identifier that allowed TCR cDNA molecules to be counted accurately. First-strand cDNA for TCR alpha and beta chains was synthesized from specific primers in the conserved constant-segment region. To control for contamination, every cDNA library was double barcoded, receiving both a SMART-Mk sample barcode and Illumina barcodes. TruSeq adapter sequences and Illumina sample barcodes were added in two successive PCR steps. TCR alpha and beta cDNA libraries were sequenced on the Illumina HiSeq platform with custom primers. As for the authors' bioinformatics: MiGEC processed the raw reads to extract unique molecular identifiers, while MiXCR was used to determine the CDR3 positions. For each individual, recombination models were inferred using an EM algorithm with the repgenHMM and IGoR tools. Shared clonotypes were analyzed with the tcR package in R, and sharing was normalized by the product of cloneset sizes. To study raw recombination without the effects of thymic and clonal selection, out-of-frame nonproductive sequences were analyzed. TCRdb trimmed the raw reads at Q25, called clones with MiXCR and kept productive beta chains. Rows matching on CDR3 protein sequence are summarized as one entry with the most common DNA and genes. The V and J calls were determined by TCRdb, not by the authors. Here the sample has approximately 620,000 distinct CDR3 sequences; 8.6% occur a single time. The top ten clonotypes cover approximately 0.89% of the sample.

All donors were healthy Caucasians. Three pairs of female monozygotic twins, all aged 18 to 29 years, made up the twin cohort. Peripheral blood mononuclear cells were the source from which RNA for the TCR libraries was isolated. The table lists this clonotype with a few counts. Its antigen is not yet known. Nothing much larger sits one base from this clone, and base qualities are not available. These data were also reused for a study on yellow fever vaccine responses in identical twins. In that second paper, the authors write: The authors reported that the T cell response to vaccination in identical twins appeared partly convergent and partly personalized. In identical twins, the study followed T cell clones that responded to the vaccine with precision.

This clonotype originated in a woman aged 18-30 years in good health. The sequenced material came from PBMCs. The chain is encoded by TRBV20-1 joined to TRBJ2-5; TRBD1 lines up with 9 middle nucleotides. The sequenced DNA is TGCAGTGCTACCGGGACAGGGAGCCAAGAGACCCAGTACTTC. This codes for CSATGTGSQETQYF.